This paragraph covers one T cell receptor (beta chain) sequence. Its antigen remains unknown. The data were obtained in a study of vaccination effects on CD4 cells after COVID-19. The study's findings and limits: Convalescent patients were scarce in the study, and it lacked early post-infection timepoints.

The assay was immunoSEQ multiplex PCR, and TCRdb's table has in-frame clones only and misses some. The table records around 49,000 clones, under 80% of them present only once. Trimming removed 2 bases at V and 6 bases at J, with 19 bases between. Germline V gene data show CDR1 as MNHGY and CDR2 as SAAAGT. The CDR3 totals 16 residues. Sequencing in the ViraFEST assay came after antigen-specific CD4+ T cells had been expanded with viral peptide pools, which were used to stimulate PBMC. Researchers isolated CD4+ T cells once approximately 10 days of culture had elapsed. This individual contracted SARS-CoV-2 between March and December 2020, as verified by PCR.

This chain links TRBV6-8 with TRBJ1-2; D gene unclear. This TCR derives from a human donor who had a prior SARS-CoV-2 infection. Source: CD4+ T cells from PBMCs cultured with a peptide pool, taken before COVID-19 vaccination. DNA for the CDR3: TGTGCCAGCAGTTACCTCGAGCCAAAGGGAATTGATGGCTACACCTTC. This translates into CASSYLEPKGIDGYTF.